These T cell receptor beta chains were read from a single sample in a study of cytomegalovirus exposure and HLA in healthy donors. Here immunoSEQ multiplex PCR was the method, and the copy in TCRdb shows in-frame clones only, minus some. The top ten clones hold 1% to 1.5% of a sample with some 190,000 clones, 8.5% to 10% of them seen once. Sequencing was done on a sample of PBMCs. The origin of the receptors is a woman aged 30 to 39 in good health and CMV-seropositive. The conserved cysteine and the conserved F or W are not part of the CDR3 here.

v_call,j_call,cdr3_aa
TRBV10-1,TRBJ2-3,ASSEQGARKDTQY
TRBV19,TRBJ2-4,ASRKGTGNENIQY
TRBV19,TRBJ2-1,ASSLRGNYNEQF
TRBV7-2,TRBJ2-3,ASRTSGTDTQY
TRBV19,TRBJ2-6,ASVKARSSGANVLT
TRBV5-1,TRBJ2-3,ASGRGGPDTQY
TRBV11-2,TRBJ1-3,ASSLGSSGNTIY
TRBV5-1,TRBJ2-3,ASSFGVLAGGKDTQY
TRBV28,TRBJ2-7,ASIPGGLPEGYEQY
TRBV4-1,TRBJ1-1,ASSQETGNTEAF
TRBV2,TRBJ1-3,ASSETGPPGNTIY